Sequencing of this T cell receptor (beta chain) was carried out in a study of cytomegalovirus exposure and HLA in healthy donors. Study-wide results and caveats: In terms of immune exposure information, only CMV serostatus was available.

This clone was observed a single time. Its specificity is not known. Unrecorded immune exposures were likely, despite nominal health at sampling. This CDR3 region has 13 residues. The germline V gene encodes CDR1 MNHEY and CDR2 SVGAGI. Losses at the gene ends were 3 bases for V and 5 bases for J; bases not matched to a gene: 2. In the PCR, 60 Vbeta and 13 Jbeta primers were used. The assay was immunoSEQ multiplex PCR, and TCRdb's table has in-frame clones only and misses some. Of tens of thousands of clones in the sample, 70% to 80% were seen once. The TCR sequence derives from a woman aged 60-75 years in good health and CMV-seropositive. The chain has TRBV6-5 and TRBJ1-1, with TRBD1 matching over 8 bases. The specimen sequenced was PBMCs. The CDR3 here is CASSYNRGTEAFF. The CDR3 DNA reads TGTGCCAGCAGTTATAACAGGGGGACTGAAGCTTTCTTT.